The sequence of this TCR beta chain was determined in a study of post-analysis software for immune sequencing data. Overall study results and limits: Included in a set of four or five TRBV segments more frequent in patients than controls were TRBV5-6, TRBV5-1 and TRBV20-1.

Unique molecular identifiers had been added to the TCR beta cDNA libraries. One entry per CDR3 protein, called by TCRdb with MiXCR from the PCR reads. The sample holds about 820,000 distinct CDR3 sequences, under 70% seen once. The sample holds a few counts of this clonotype. Its specificity is not known. CDR1 and CDR2 from the germline V gene are SGHRS and YFSETQ. The CDR3 length is 13 residues. V lost 2 bases to trimming and J lost 4 bases, with 7 bases between them. Sample: blood. The sequence came from a girl aged 5 to 17 with multiple sclerosis. The chain carries TRBV5-1 and TRBJ2-1; maybe TRBD2 (6 bases). CDR3 amino acids: CASSFREYNEQFF. For the CDR3, the DNA is TGCGCCAGCAGCTTTCGGGAGTACAATGAGCAGTTCTTC.